A single sample gave rise to the 3 T cell receptor beta chains below, sequenced in a study of OX40 agonist ivuxolimab in advanced cancers. Profiling relied on immunoSEQ multiplex PCR, and the TCRdb table lists in-frame clones only, not all of them. The data show 72,000 or so clones, roughly 84% seen once. The source was CD4+ or CD8+ T cells sorted from blood, collected in a trial of the OX40 agonist ivuxolimab. These receptors were taken from an adult with an advanced solid tumor such as melanoma, head and neck, liver or kidney cancer.

The V call is TRBV6-6, the J call TRBJ2-7; 9 nucleotides align to TRBD1. The CDR3 sequence is 14 residues long. Germline CDR1 MNHNY, CDR2 SVGAGI (reference sequence). V trimming: 4 bases; J trimming: 2 bases; junction bases outside the gene matches: 3. The CDR3 spells CASSSGQGTYEQYF. CDR3 nucleotides: TGTGCCAGCAGTTCAGGACAGGGGACCTACGAGCAGTACTTC.

The chain combines TRBV5-1 with TRBJ2-7, with 7 bases that match TRBD1. CDR3 size: 15 residues. V dropped 0 bases and J dropped 2; count of bases not matched to a gene: 5. Germline V gene data show CDR1 as SGHRS and CDR2 as YFSETQ. The CDR3 spells CASSLEQGPTYEQYF. Here the CDR3 DNA reads TGCGCCAGCAGCTTGGAACAGGGGCCAACCTACGAGCAGTACTTC.

The V gene is TRBV6-4, the J gene TRBJ2-1; perhaps TRBD2 as D (6 bases). The CDR3 spans 16 residues. Trimming removed 6 bases at V and 3 bases at J, with 18 bases between. The germline V gene encodes CDR1 MRHNA and CDR2 SNTAGT. CDR3 loop: CASSLLATPYYNEQFF. CDR3 DNA: TGTGCCAGCAGCCTTCTAGCGACCCCTTACTACAATGAGCAGTTCTTC.